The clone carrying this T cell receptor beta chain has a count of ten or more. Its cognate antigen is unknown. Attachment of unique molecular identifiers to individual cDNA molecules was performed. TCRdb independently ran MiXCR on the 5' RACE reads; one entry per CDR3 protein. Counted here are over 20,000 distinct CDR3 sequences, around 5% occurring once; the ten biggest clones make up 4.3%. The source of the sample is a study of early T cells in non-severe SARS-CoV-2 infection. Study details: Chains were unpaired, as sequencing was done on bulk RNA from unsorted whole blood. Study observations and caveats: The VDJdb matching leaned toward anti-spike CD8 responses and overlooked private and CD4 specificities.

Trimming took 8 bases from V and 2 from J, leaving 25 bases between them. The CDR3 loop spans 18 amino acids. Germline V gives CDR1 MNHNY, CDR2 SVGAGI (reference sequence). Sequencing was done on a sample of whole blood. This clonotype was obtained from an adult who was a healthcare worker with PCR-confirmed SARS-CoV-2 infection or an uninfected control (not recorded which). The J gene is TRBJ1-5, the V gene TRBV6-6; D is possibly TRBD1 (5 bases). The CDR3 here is CASYPLSIGGVGNQPQHF. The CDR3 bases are TGTGCCAGCTACCCACTGTCGATAGGAGGGGTGGGCAATCAGCCCCAGCATTTT.